The clone carrying this T cell receptor beta chain appeared a single time. This sample was included in a study of Ad26.COV2.S vaccination and SARS-CoV-2 variants. Sequenced by immunoSEQ multiplex PCR; TCRdb stores in-frame clones only, minus some. This table holds a few hundred thousand clones, approximately 88% found once. Specified treatment: around 19 received Ad26.COV2.S at low or high dose, single or two shots; 5 received placebo; per-sample allocation not given. Day 63 after the first injection of vaccine or placebo was the sampling time. Trimming took 7 bases from V and 2 from J; bases not matched to a gene: 4. In germline, CDR1 is KGHDR, CDR2 SFDVKD. This CDR3 contains 14 residues.

The source is a person aged 18-60 years who received the Ad26.COV2.S COVID-19 vaccine or a placebo. The sequencing here drew on peripheral blood, taken in a trial of Ad26.COV2.S vaccine versus placebo. This rearrangement joins TRBV24-1 to TRBJ1-5; TRBD1 matches 7 bases. CDR3 in amino acids: CATSATGGNQPQHF. The CDR3 DNA is TGTGCCACCAGCGCCACAGGGGGCAATCAGCCCCAGCATTTT.